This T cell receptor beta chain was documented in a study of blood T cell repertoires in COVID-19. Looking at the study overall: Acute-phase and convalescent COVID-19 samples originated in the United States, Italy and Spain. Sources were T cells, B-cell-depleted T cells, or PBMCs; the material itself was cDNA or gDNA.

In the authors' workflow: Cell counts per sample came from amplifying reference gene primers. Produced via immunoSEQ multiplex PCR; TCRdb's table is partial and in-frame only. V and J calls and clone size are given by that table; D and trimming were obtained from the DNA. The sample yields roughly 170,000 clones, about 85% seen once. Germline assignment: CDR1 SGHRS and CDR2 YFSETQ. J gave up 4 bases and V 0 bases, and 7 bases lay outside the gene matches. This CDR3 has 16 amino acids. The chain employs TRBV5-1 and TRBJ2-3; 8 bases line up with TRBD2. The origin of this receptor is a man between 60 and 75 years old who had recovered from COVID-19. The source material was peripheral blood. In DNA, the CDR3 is TGCGCCAGCAGCTTGGGACTAGCGTTCGCAGCAGATACGCAGTATTTT. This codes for CASSLGLAFAADTQYF. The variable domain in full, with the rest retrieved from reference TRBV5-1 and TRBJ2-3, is KAGVTQTPRYLIKTRGQQVTLSCSPISGHRSVSWYQQTPGQGLQFLFEYFSETQRNKGNFPGRFSGRQFSNSRSEMNVSTLELGDSALYLCASSLGLAFAADTQYFGPGTRLTVL.